The clone carrying this T cell receptor beta chain was recorded once. Original data processing: Researchers report that nucleated cell counts were estimated from reference gene primer amplification. Generated by immunoSEQ multiplex PCR, the TCRdb table keeps only in-frame clones and is missing some. D and trimming come from the DNA, and the V and J calls and clone size come from that table. This sample yields approximately 99,000 clones, of which approximately 86% are seen a single time; 10% to 15% belongs to the top ten. This entry is derived from a study of blood T cell repertoires in COVID-19. Whole-study context: PBMCs, B-cell-depleted T cells, or T cells provided the cDNA or gDNA that made up the material.

Sequences were obtained from peripheral blood. The receptor comes from a woman aged 60-75 years in a cohort sampled during active or convalescent COVID-19.

The CDR3 protein is CASSQGGLAGGNYEQYF. As DNA, the CDR3 is TGTGCCAGCAGCCAAGGTGGACTAGCGGGAGGAAACTACGAGCAGTACTTC. The chain links TRBV3-1 (or the pseudogene TRBV3-2) to TRBJ2-7; 14 positions match TRBD2. Trimming removed 1 base from V and 3 bases from J; junction bases left unmatched: 5. The CDR3 has 17 amino acids. Germline CDR1 LGHDT, CDR2 YNNKEL (reference sequence).